The 11 T cell receptor beta chains below were found in one sample sequenced in a study of cytomegalovirus exposure and HLA in healthy donors. PCR used 60 Vbeta primers and 13 Jbeta primers. The method was immunoSEQ multiplex PCR; TCRdb's version includes in-frame clones alone and lacks a portion of them. The table lists 100,000 to 150,000 clones, roughly 72% of them singletons. Sequences were obtained from PBMCs. These receptors all stem from a male donor in good health and CMV-seronegative.

J is TRBJ1-3 and V is TRBV19; D unresolved. The CDR3 is 14 residues long. CDR1 and CDR2 from the germline V gene are LNHDA and SQIVND (reference sequence). Trimming cost V 3 bases and J 3 bases, with 9 bases left between them. CDR3 sequence reads: CASSIPGFGNTIYF. The CDR3 DNA reads as TGTGCCAGTAGTATTCCGGGATTTGGAAACACCATATATTTT.

The chain couples TRBV2 to TRBJ2-4; 11 bases line up with TRBD1. V shed 5 bases, J shed 0 bases, and the junction held 3 bases outside the gene matches. Germline lookup yields CDR1 SNHLY and CDR2 FYNNEI. The CDR3 consists of 16 residues. The CDR3 sequence is CASSRDRGGAKNIQYF. For the CDR3, the DNA is TGTGCCAGCAGTCGGGACAGGGGGGGAGCCAAAAACATTCAGTACTTC.

The CDR3 loop is CASSSLSGQPRTEAFF. In DNA form, the CDR3 reads TGTGCCAGCAGTTCCCTTTCCGGACAGCCCCGCACTGAAGCTTTCTTT. The V call is TRBV27, the J call TRBJ1-1; D might be TRBD1 (6 bases). V shed 4 bases and J shed 4 bases, with 19 bases lying between them. The CDR3 has 16 residues. CDR1 is MNHEY and CDR2 is SMNVEV in the germline V gene (reference sequence).

The chain uses TRBV10-3 and TRBJ1-2; 7 positions match TRBD1. V lost 5 bases, J lost 1 base, and 4 bases stayed unmatched. The germline CDR1 and CDR2 sequences are ENHRY and SYGVKD. This CDR3 region has 14 residues. CDR3 DNA sequence: TGTGCCATCAGTCGGGACAGCGTTAACTATGGCTACACCTTC. It encodes CAISRDSVNYGYTF.

This chain joins TRBV6-5 and TRBJ2-6; tentative D call: TRBD1 (5 bases). Trimming took off 8 bases at V and 3 bases at J, with 11 bases between the two ends. Germline CDR1 reads MNHEY; CDR2 reads SVGAGI. This CDR3 is built from 14 residues. CDR3 nucleotides: TGTGCCAGCGCTAGGGGCTTTGGGGCCAACGTCCTGACTTTC. Translating gives CASARGFGANVLTF.

The chain employs TRBV13 and TRBJ2-7; possibly TRBD2 for D (6 bases). Trimming took off 8 bases at V and 0 bases at J, with 14 bases between the two ends. Germline values: CDR1 PRHDT, CDR2 FYEKMQ (reference sequence). This CDR3 has 14 amino acids. CDR3 sequence: CASAGSGSSYEQYF. As DNA, the CDR3 is TGTGCCAGCGCGGGTAGCGGTAGCTCCTACGAGCAGTACTTC.

The chain links TRBV19 to TRBJ2-7; 14 bases fit TRBD2. Germline V CDR1 and CDR2: LNHDA, SQIVND (reference sequence). V lost 4 bases and J lost 6; bases outside the gene matches: 2. CDR3 length equals 14 residues. The CDR3 sequence is CASSTGTSGGEQYF. The CDR3 DNA reads TGTGCCAGTAGTACCGGGACTAGCGGGGGCGAGCAGTACTTC.

The V and J genes are TRBV7-2 and TRBJ1-6; tentative D call: TRBD1 (5 bases). This CDR3 is built from 14 residues. Germline V gives CDR1 SGHTA, CDR2 FQGNSA. V shed 7 bases and J shed 7 bases, with 14 bases lying between them. CDR3 sequence reads: CASTGTKRNSPLHF. Here the CDR3 DNA reads TGTGCCAGCACAGGGACTAAAAGAAATTCACCCCTCCACTTT.

This clone was counted once. The CDR3 bases are TGCGCCAGCAGCCTTCCTTCCTACGAGCAGTACTTC. This gives the protein CASSLPSYEQYF. This sequence joins TRBV5-1 and TRBJ2-5; the D is unclear. TRBJ2-7 matches the DNA end more closely, so the J call is doubtful. Germline lookup yields CDR1 SGHRS and CDR2 YFSETQ. There are 12 residues in the CDR3.

The CDR3 spells CASSYSGGGREAFF. CDR3 coding DNA: TGTGCCAGCAGTTACTCGGGGGGGGGCAGGGAAGCTTTCTTT. The chain is built from TRBV6-5 and TRBJ1-1; maybe TRBD1 (6 bases). Germline V gene lookup returns CDR1 MNHEY and CDR2 SVGAGI. The CDR3 runs to 14 residues. V lost 0 bases, J lost 8 bases, and 13 bases lay in between.

This sequence joins TRBV5-4 and TRBJ2-1; 11 nucleotides line up with TRBD2. CDR1 and CDR2 (germline): SGHNT, YYREEE (reference sequence). V gave up 4 bases and J gave up 8 bases; unmatched junction bases: 14. The CDR3 covers 17 residues. In nucleotides, the CDR3 is TGTGCCAGCAGCCAACCGGGACTAGCGGCTCGGGTGGATGAGCAGTTCTTC. Its translation is CASSQPGLAARVDEQFF.